This TCR beta chain was sequenced in a study of cytomegalovirus exposure and HLA in healthy donors. Trimming shortened V by 1 base and J by 12 bases, and 9 bases separated the two germline ends. The V gene's germline CDR1 is MDHEN and CDR2 SYDVKM. The CDR3 covers 11 residues. The PCR was carried out with 60 Vbeta primers and 13 Jbeta primers. Method: immunoSEQ multiplex PCR; TCRdb's copy keeps in-frame clones and lacks some. The sample lists 220,000 or so clones; 82% were seen once. The material sequenced was PBMCs. This sequence was found in a woman aged 40-49 years in good health and CMV-seronegative. The V and J genes are TRBV28 and TRBJ1-1, with no clear D. For the CDR3, the DNA is TGTGCCAGCAGTTTATTCAAGAGCCCTTTCTTT. It yields the protein CASSLFKSPFF. Variable domain in full (rest from reference TRBV28 and TRBJ1-1): DVKVTQSSRYLVKRTGEKVFLECVQDMDHENMFWYRQDPGLGLRLIYFSYDVKMKEKGDIPEGYSVSREKKERFSLILESASTNQTSMYLCASSLFKSPFFGQGTRLTVV.